The sequence of this T cell receptor (beta chain) was determined in a study of graft-versus-host responses after intestinal transplantation. As for the study in general: The transplants performed in recipients were multivisceral, liver-intestinal, or isolated intestinal. Each patient got anti-thymocyte globulin induction, then tacrolimus and steroids for around three years. Study conclusions and caveats: Some GvH clones appeared in ileal mucosa or blood before recipient bone marrow. Clonal ratios of graft-versus-host to host-versus-graft in allografts were high for patients exhibiting graft-donor T cell macrochimerism.

The CDR3 covers 13 residues. Germline values: CDR1 SGHTA, CDR2 FQGTGA. V lost 2 bases to trimming and J lost 9 bases, with 8 bases between them. About this clone itself: Its antigen is as yet unknown.

Only in-frame clones appear in the TCRdb table, and some are missing; sequencing was by immunoSEQ multiplex PCR. The sample has 35,000 to 45,000 clones, over 85% seen once. The chain recombines TRBV7-3 with TRBJ1-6; D call uncertain. This clonotype originated in a human patient who received an intestinal transplant, so some T cells may come from the graft donor. Sequencing was performed on PBMCs, taken nearly 750 days after intestinal transplantation. This CDR3 is CASSLEVGSPLHF. DNA for the CDR3: TGTGCCAGCAGCTTAGAGGTGGGTTCACCCCTCCACTTT. Supplemented by reference TRBV7-3 and TRBJ1-6, the full variable domain reads GAGVSQTPSNKVTEKGKYVELRCDPISGHTALYWYRQSLGQGPEFLIYFQGTGAADDSGLPNDRFFAVRPEGSVSTLKIQRTERGDSAVYLCASSLEVGSPLHFGNGTRLTVT.